The 7 T cell receptor beta chains given below trace back to one sample, sequenced in a study of blood T cell repertoires in COVID-19. Profiled with immunoSEQ multiplex PCR; TCRdb holds only in-frame clones, not every one. In the table there are 100,000 to 150,000 clones, approximately 82% of which are singletons. Sequencing was carried out using peripheral blood. Receptors originate from a man aged 60-69 years with acute or convalescent COVID-19.

V is TRBV4-1 and J is TRBJ2-5; the D gene is possibly TRBD2 (6 bases). CDR1 is MGHRA, CDR2 YSYEKL, per germline. V was trimmed by 0 bases and J by 7 bases, leaving 12 bases between them. The CDR3 is made up of 14 amino acids. CDR3 amino acids: CASSQDGTRLTQYF. For the CDR3, the DNA is TGCGCCAGCAGCCAAGATGGGACTCGCTTGACCCAGTACTTC.

The chain carries TRBV5-1 and TRBJ1-1; TRBD1 is a possible D gene (6 bases). The CDR3 contains 17 residues. The V gene lost 0 bases and the J gene lost 3 bases, with 18 bases spanning the gap. Germline V CDR1 and CDR2: SGHRS, YFSETQ. The CDR3, as DNA: TGCGCCAGCAGCTTGGAAGGGTTTTGGGGGCAGGACACTGAAGCTTTCTTT. Protein sequence: CASSLEGFWGQDTEAFF.

In its sample, this clone was seen a few times. This chain connects TRBV7-9 to TRBJ2-1; 10 bases align to TRBD2. J was trimmed by 3 bases and V by 1 base; bases with no gene match: 3. Germline CDR1 reads SEHNR; CDR2 reads FQNEAQ (reference sequence). The CDR3 length is 16 residues. CDR3 sequence: CASSLVWTSGYNEQFF. The CDR3 coding sequence is TGTGCCAGCAGCTTAGTATGGACTAGCGGCTACAATGAGCAGTTCTTC.

The V and J genes are TRBV6-1 and TRBJ2-1; 8 bases match TRBD2. This CDR3 is 15 amino acids long. The J segment lost 1 base and the V segment lost 2 bases, leaving 1 base of the junction unmatched. Germline CDR1 and CDR2: MNHNS and SASEGT. The CDR3 region has the DNA TGTGCCAGCAGTGAACGGGGGGGGTCCTACAATGAGCAGTTCTTC. It specifies CASSERGGSYNEQFF.

The CDR3 loop reads CASSENAIQGASTEAFF. The CDR3 DNA sequence: TGTGCCAGCAGTGAAAACGCTATTCAGGGGGCGAGCACTGAAGCTTTCTTT. V usage is TRBV6-1 and J usage is TRBJ1-1, with 8 bases lining up with TRBD1. This CDR3 comprises 17 residues. From germline, CDR1 is MNHNS and CDR2 SASEGT. Losses at the gene ends were 2 bases for V and 4 bases for J; bases not matched to a gene: 12.

The gene calls are TRBV6-5 and TRBJ2-7; TRBD1 aligns across 10 bases. The germline V gene has CDR1 MNHEY and CDR2 SVGAGI. The CDR3 consists of 15 residues. After removal of 6 bases from V and 2 bases from J, the junction contained 7 bases not matched to a gene. CDR3 in amino acids: CASRAGTGDPYEQYF. The DNA of the CDR3 is TGTGCCAGCAGGGCCGGGACAGGGGATCCCTACGAGCAGTACTTC.

V gene TRBV28 combines with J gene TRBJ2-1; 13 bases are shared with TRBD2. CDR1 is MDHEN and CDR2 is SYDVKM in the germline V gene. Trimming at V came to 8 bases and at J to 8 bases, leaving 9 bases not matched to a gene. This CDR3 region has 15 residues. The CDR3 nucleotides read TGTGCCAGCCGAAGCGGGACTAGCGGGATTGATGAGCAGTTCTTC. Translation: CASRSGTSGIDEQFF.